These T cell receptor beta chains were read from a single sample in a study of long-term antiretroviral therapy in people with HIV. TCRdb keeps only in-frame clones here, not all; method: immunoSEQ multiplex PCR. Among roughly 25,000 clones listed, about 79% were seen once. Here the sequenced sample was unsorted PBMCs, taken 0.7 years before starting antiretroviral therapy. The receptors were gathered from a man aged 25 to 40 with HIV. Each CDR3 is given with its conserved first and last residue. Fields, in order: V gene, D gene, CDR3 protein. D genes are given only for firm matches.

v_call: TRBV11-2; d_call: -; cdr3_aa: CASSLIPYTDTQYF
v_call: TRBV21-1; d_call: -; cdr3_aa: CASSTQPRTSGYLLSYEQYF
v_call: TRBV10-3; d_call: -; cdr3_aa: CAISGDVSYEQYF
v_call: TRBV7-2; d_call: TRBD2; cdr3_aa: CASSLALAGGVYEQYF
v_call: TRBV19; d_call: -; cdr3_aa: CASSIPGGGDTQYF
v_call: TRBV5-4; d_call: TRBD2; cdr3_aa: CALALGGLAGRNSTDTQYF
v_call: TRBV29-1; d_call: -; cdr3_aa: CSVDGGTSTEAFF
v_call: TRBV5-1; d_call: -; cdr3_aa: CASSLEWPWGTEAFF
v_call: TRBV28; d_call: -; cdr3_aa: CASSLRGPGQTQYF
v_call: TRBV9; d_call: TRBD1; cdr3_aa: CASSAWTGGQGGYTF
v_call: TRBV10-3; d_call: -; cdr3_aa: CAISDSGRSNQPQHF
v_call: TRBV28; d_call: TRBD2; cdr3_aa: CASSPQAGLAGAGETQYF
v_call: TRBV30; d_call: -; cdr3_aa: CAWSGGGTTRYQPQHF
v_call: TRBV2; d_call: -; cdr3_aa: CASSEGRRAPSSYEQYF
v_call: TRBV9; d_call: -; cdr3_aa: CASSIELRQSFNSPLHF
v_call: TRBV11-1; d_call: TRBD2; cdr3_aa: CASSSLRGSSYEQYF
v_call: TRBV9; d_call: -; cdr3_aa: CASSSYNGGPYGYTF
v_call: TRBV25-1; d_call: TRBD1; cdr3_aa: CASSDLQGFAEAFF
v_call: TRBV5-6; d_call: -; cdr3_aa: CASSLAQSSGEKLFF
v_call: TRBV9; d_call: -; cdr3_aa: CASSVSVAGELFF
v_call: TRBV7-6; d_call: -; cdr3_aa: CASSPGPSPGEQYF
v_call: TRBV2; d_call: -; cdr3_aa: CASNSRGNTIYF
v_call: TRBV5-1; d_call: -; cdr3_aa: CASSGSVDNSPLHF
v_call: TRBV30; d_call: TRBD1; cdr3_aa: CAWSRDRGDNSPLHF
v_call: TRBV18; d_call: TRBD1; cdr3_aa: CASSLETGPANNEQFF
v_call: TRBV2; d_call: TRBD1; cdr3_aa: CASSAGQVTLVNTEAFF
v_call: TRBV6-6; d_call: -; cdr3_aa: CASSPLAVAQAPQHF
v_call: TRBV6-5; d_call: -; cdr3_aa: CASTKHPGLEQYF
v_call: TRBV7-2; d_call: -; cdr3_aa: CASSFNRGLQETQYF
v_call: TRBV11-2; d_call: TRBD2; cdr3_aa: CASRPGTSGGEETQYF
v_call: TRBV19; d_call: -; cdr3_aa: CASGSATNEKLFF
v_call: TRBV2; d_call: -; cdr3_aa: CASSAADYSNQPQHF
v_call: TRBV27; d_call: TRBD1; cdr3_aa: CASSPETGGVSPLHF
v_call: TRBV11-2; d_call: TRBD2; cdr3_aa: CASHGLAESSYNEQFF
v_call: TRBV5-1; d_call: TRBD1; cdr3_aa: CASSFRQGLSYEQYF
v_call: TRBV29-1; d_call: TRBD1; cdr3_aa: CSVLATGVGEKLFF
v_call: TRBV29-1; d_call: -; cdr3_aa: CSVEVSGGWGTEAFF
v_call: TRBV5-1; d_call: -; cdr3_aa: CASGGGSEQYF
v_call: TRBV5-5; d_call: TRBD1; cdr3_aa: CASSLARTGEGYTEAFF
v_call: TRBV30; d_call: -; cdr3_aa: CALGGYEQYF
v_call: TRBV7-2; d_call: -; cdr3_aa: CASSITGSRSSYEQYF